This T cell receptor beta chain was captured by sequencing in a study of T cell responses to AZD1222 COVID-19 vaccine. Profiling relied on immunoSEQ multiplex PCR, and the TCRdb table lists in-frame clones only, not all of them. The table shows 80,000 to 100,000 clones, with around 89% occurring only once. Study-wide points: Spike-specific TCR breadth and depth were elevated following two AZD1222 doses. A mostly white British donor set with more females was recruited, and clonal diversity was possibly underestimated. At study baseline, merely a handful of AZD1222 recipients were seropositive.

In the case of this clone: Its matching antigen is unknown.

The J segment lost 2 bases and the V segment lost 8 bases, leaving 2 bases of the junction unmatched. The CDR3 is 13 amino acids. Germline assignment: CDR1 SNHLY and CDR2 FYNNEI. The receptor comes from an adult in good health. This rearrangement joins TRBV2 to TRBJ2-2; 7 nucleotides line up with TRBD1. The material was peripheral blood, obtained on day 0 of AZD1222 vaccination. CDR3 residues: CASGTENTGELFF. CDR3 sequence (DNA): TGTGCCAGCGGGACAGAAAACACCGGGGAGCTGTTTTTT.